Described below is a single T cell receptor beta chain sequence and its context. Libraries were prepared by immunoSEQ multiplex PCR; TCRdb keeps only in-frame clonotypes and omits some of them. The table shows about 130,000 clones, with roughly 82% occurring only once. The data were taken from a study of PD-L1 blockade in urothelial cancer. Time point meaning: peripheral blood 6 weeks after treatment start. This receptor was obtained from a man in his fifties with urothelial cancer. The specimen was PBMCs, collected around atezolizumab (anti-PD-L1) treatment.

The DNA for the CDR3 is TGTGCCAGCTCACCAACACTGAACACTGAAGCTTTCTTT. This sequence encodes CASSPTLNTEAFF. The rearrangement links TRBV18 to TRBJ1-1; no clear D gene. Germline CDR1 is KGHSH and CDR2 is LQKENI. The CDR3 is 13 amino acids. V gave up 2 bases and J gave up 0 bases, with 4 bases separating them.